The 16 T cell receptor beta chains below all came from one sample that was sequenced in a study of blood T cell repertoires in COVID-19. The protocol was immunoSEQ multiplex PCR, while the TCRdb copy is restricted to in-frame clones and leaves out a portion. The sample has about 98,000 clones; about 80% are singletons. Sequencing used peripheral blood. These receptors were obtained from a human donor in a cohort sampled during active COVID-19.

The V call is TRBV6-2 or TRBV6-3, the J call TRBJ1-5, with 9 bases fitting TRBD1. This CDR3 has 15 residues. J was trimmed by 6 bases and V by 2 bases; bases with no gene match: 5. Germline CDR1 and CDR2: MNHEY and SVGEGT. The CDR3 DNA is TGTGCCAGCAGTTACGAGACAGGGGGTGGTCAGCCCCAGCATTTT. It is translated as CASSYETGGGQPQHF.

V and J are TRBV28 and TRBJ1-1, with TRBD1 as a possible D gene (6 bases). V was trimmed by 0 bases and J by 6 bases, leaving 26 bases between them. This CDR3 is 19 amino acids long. Germline CDR1 and CDR2: MDHEN and SYDVKM. CDR3 region: CASSLWGNRVWLVSAEAFF. DNA of the CDR3: TGTGCCAGCAGTTTATGGGGGAACAGGGTATGGCTGGTCAGCGCTGAAGCTTTCTTT.

This chain links TRBV7-2 with TRBJ2-7; tentative D call: TRBD1 (7 bases). Germline lookup yields CDR1 SGHTA and CDR2 FQGNSA. The CDR3 runs 14 residues. V lost 4 bases and J lost 6, with 16 bases in between. This CDR3 reads CASSSVLQGGEQYF. CDR3 bases: TGTGCCAGCAGCTCGGTCCTTCAGGGGGGCGAGCAGTACTTC.

The V call is TRBV27, the J call TRBJ2-1; unclear D gene. CDR1 and CDR2 (germline): MNHEY, SMNVEV (reference sequence). V was cut by 6 bases and J by 3 bases, with 12 bases left in between. The CDR3 totals 14 residues. The CDR3 here is CASRRDRVYNEQFF. The CDR3 coding sequence is TGTGCCAGCAGAAGAGACCGGGTCTACAATGAGCAGTTCTTC.

This clone has more than one count but fewer than ten. The chain combines TRBV14 with TRBJ1-6; TRBD1 agrees at 8 bases. Trimming removed 4 bases from V and 9 bases from J; junction bases left unmatched: 11. CDR1 SGHDN and CDR2 FVKESK come from the germline V gene. The CDR3 covers 16 residues. CDR3 in DNA: TGTGCCAGCAGCCCCCTAAGTCCCGGGACAGGTTCACCCCTCCACTTT. Protein sequence: CASSPLSPGTGSPLHF.

The chain couples TRBV9 to TRBJ2-1, with 14 bases matching TRBD2. CDR1 is SGDLS, CDR2 YYNGEE, per germline. The CDR3 consists of 15 residues. Unmatched junction bases numbered 6, after V lost 4 bases and J lost 9 bases. The CDR3 DNA sequence: TGTGCCAGCAGCACAACGGGACTAGCGGGGGTTGAGCAGTTCTTC. It yields the protein CASSTTGLAGVEQFF.

This clone has just one count. The CDR3 region has the DNA TGTGCCAGCAGCTTGACCGGCGGGGGGGCCAATGAGCAGTTCTTC. Amino acid sequence: CASSLTGGGANEQFF. The V call is TRBV5-4, the J call TRBJ2-1; 9 positions agree with TRBD2. Per the germline V gene, CDR1 is SGHNT and CDR2 is YYREEE (reference sequence). This CDR3 comprises 15 residues. V dropped 1 base and J dropped 6; count of bases not matched to a gene: 5.

This clone was counted a single time. CDR3 nucleotide sequence: TGTGCCAGCAGTTTAGAGTTACCCACAGATACGCAGTATTTT. It is translated as CASSLELPTDTQYF. V usage is TRBV27 and J usage is TRBJ2-3; D uncertain. This CDR3 spans 14 amino acids. Trimming took 2 bases from V and 2 from J, leaving 8 bases between them. In germline, CDR1 is MNHEY, CDR2 SMNVEV (reference sequence).

The rearrangement uses TRBV5-1 and TRBJ1-4; TRBD1 matches at 7 bases. CDR3 length: 15 residues. V shed 4 bases, J shed 5 bases, and the junction held 8 bases outside the gene matches. CDR1 and CDR2 from the germline V gene are SGHRS and YFSETQ. CDR3 nucleotides: TGCGCCAGCAGCCCTAACAGGGGAGGAAATGAAAAACTGTTTTTT. Encoded protein: CASSPNRGGNEKLFF. The variable domain in full, with the rest retrieved from reference TRBV5-1 and TRBJ1-4, is KAGVTQTPRYLIKTRGQQVTLSCSPISGHRSVSWYQQTPGQGLQFLFEYFSETQRNKGNFPGRFSGRQFSNSRSEMNVSTLELGDSALYLCASSPNRGGNEKLFFGSGTQLSVL.

The CDR3 nucleotides read TGTGCCAGTAGTAGCCCCCTAGTAAGGCGGGGGGATCACAATGAGCAGTTCTTC. Translating gives CASSSPLVRRGDHNEQFF. The chain couples TRBV19 to TRBJ2-1, with 8 bases matching TRBD2. J was trimmed by 5 bases and V by 4 bases; bases with no gene match: 16. The CDR3 has 18 residues. Germline-derived CDR1 and CDR2 are LNHDA and SQIVND (reference sequence).

This chain uses TRBV7-9 with TRBJ2-5, with D possibly TRBD1 on 5 matching bases. The length of the CDR3 is 14 residues. The V and J ends lost 1 base and 4 bases respectively, with 10 bases between them. The germline gives CDR1 SEHNR, CDR2 FQNEAQ (reference sequence). The CDR3 sequence is CASSLDSRGETQYF. The CDR3 bases are TGTGCCAGCAGCTTAGATAGTAGGGGAGAGACCCAGTACTTC.

The V and J genes are TRBV18 and TRBJ1-5; 8 bases line up with TRBD1. The trim removed 4 bases at V and 3 bases at J, leaving 5 bases unmatched. The CDR3 is 15 amino acids. In germline, CDR1 is KGHSH, CDR2 LQKENI. DNA for the CDR3: TGTGCCAGCTCACAGGACAGGGACTACAATCAGCCCCAGCATTTT. Translating it yields CASSQDRDYNQPQHF.

The rearrangement uses TRBV2 and TRBJ2-3; tentatively, D is TRBD2 (5 bases). Germline CDR1 SNHLY, CDR2 FYNNEI. With 6 bases removed from V and 0 bases from J, the gap between germline ends came to 10 bases. This CDR3 is built from 14 residues. CDR3 protein: CASRAPGSTDTQYF. The CDR3 DNA reads as TGTGCCAGCAGGGCCCCGGGGAGCACAGATACGCAGTATTTT.

V usage is TRBV6-5 and J usage is TRBJ2-7; 7 bases agree with TRBD2. V shed 7 bases and J 4 bases; nucleotides not matched to a gene: 7. Per germline, CDR1 MNHEY and CDR2 SVGAGI. This CDR3 has 13 residues. The CDR3 here is CASTLGLVYEQYF. CDR3 nucleotide sequence: TGTGCCAGCACTCTCGGACTAGTTTACGAGCAGTACTTC.

This clone was observed a handful of times. V and J are TRBV11-3 and TRBJ2-4; 8 nucleotides align to TRBD2. The germline CDR1 and CDR2 sequences are SGHNT and YENEEA. The J segment lost 6 bases and the V segment lost 6 bases, leaving 19 bases of the junction unmatched. The CDR3 loop spans 18 amino acids. CDR3 amino acids: CASSQGAGRGGPGNIQYF. As DNA, the CDR3 is TGTGCCAGCAGTCAAGGGGCCGGCCGGGGGGGGCCAGGAAACATTCAGTACTTC.

This clone was observed a few times. V and J are TRBV5-1 and TRBJ2-7; 8 bases are a match to TRBD2. CDR3 size: 14 residues. Germline-derived CDR1 and CDR2 are SGHRS and YFSETQ. The ends lost 7 bases at V and 1 base at J; junction bases unmatched: 7. The CDR3 loop reads CASVRTSGSYEQYF. CDR3 DNA: TGCGCCAGCGTCCGAACTAGCGGTTCCTACGAGCAGTACTTC.